One and the same sample provided the 27 T cell receptor beta chains below, sequenced in a study of blood T cell repertoires in COVID-19. Profiled with immunoSEQ multiplex PCR; TCRdb holds only in-frame clones, not every one. Among 250,000 to 300,000 clones listed, 80% to 95% were seen once. The sequenced sample was PBMCs or T cells enriched from blood (not recorded which). These receptor sequences come from a woman aged 25-40 years who had recovered from COVID-19.

The rearrangement uses TRBV7-8 and TRBJ2-2; 15 bases fit TRBD2. The V and J ends lost 5 bases and 7 bases, in that order; junction bases with no gene match: 11. From germline, CDR1 is SGHVS and CDR2 FQNEAQ. The CDR3 is 18 residues long. This chain's CDR3 is CASSNRQPGLAGGGELFF. The CDR3 region has the DNA TGTGCCAGCAGCAATCGACAACCGGGACTAGCGGGAGGCGGGGAGCTGTTTTTT.

V gene TRBV28 combines with J gene TRBJ2-7; 7 bases are shared with TRBD2. J gave up 4 bases and V 1 base, and 7 bases lay outside the gene matches. Germline CDR1 and CDR2: MDHEN and SYDVKM. This CDR3 contains 15 residues. This CDR3 reads CASSLYVAGAYEQYF. CDR3 in DNA: TGTGCCAGCAGTTTATACGTAGCGGGTGCTTACGAGCAGTACTTC.

This clone showed up many times. The chain recombines TRBV5-1 with TRBJ1-3, with TRBD1 as a possible D gene (6 bases). Trimming took off 3 bases at V and 2 bases at J, with 15 bases between the two ends. From germline, CDR1 is SGHRS and CDR2 YFSETQ. The CDR3 has 16 amino acids. The CDR3 sequence: CASSSTGNNPGNTIYF. The CDR3 region has the DNA TGCGCCAGCAGCTCGACAGGAAATAATCCTGGAAACACCATATATTTT.

V gene TRBV7-9 combines with J gene TRBJ2-5; D perhaps matches TRBD2 (7 bases). CDR1 and CDR2 from the germline V gene are SEHNR and FQNEAQ (reference sequence). V lost 5 bases and J 2 bases, leaving 18 bases between the germline ends. This CDR3 comprises 16 residues. The CDR3 bases are TGTGCCAGCAGCCCCCACAGGGAGGGTGAGCAAGAGACCCAGTACTTC. Its translation: CASSPHREGEQETQYF.

V gene TRBV4-3 combines with J gene TRBJ1-6; tentatively, D is TRBD1 (5 bases). Per germline, CDR1 LGHNA and CDR2 YSLEER. Trimming stripped 4 bases from V and 5 bases from J, with 9 bases between. The CDR3 runs to 14 residues. The CDR3 bases are TGCGCCAGCAGCCCCGACAGCCATAATTCACCCCTCCACTTT. This encodes CASSPDSHNSPLHF.

CDR3 protein: CASSPRSGVNTGELFF. The DNA of the CDR3 is TGTGCCAGCTCACCAAGGAGCGGGGTTAACACCGGGGAGCTGTTTTTT. The chain combines TRBV18 with TRBJ2-2, with 7 bases that match TRBD2. Germline CDR1 and CDR2: KGHSH and LQKENI. Unmatched junction bases numbered 5, after V lost 2 bases and J lost 2 bases. The CDR3 has 16 amino acids.

The chain links TRBV12-3 or TRBV12-4 to TRBJ1-2, with D possibly matching TRBD1 (5 bases). The CDR3 consists of 12 residues. With 5 bases removed from V and 7 bases from J, the gap between germline ends came to 11 bases. CDR3 region: CASSPRGFGYTF. The CDR3 nucleotides read TGTGCCAGCAGTCCCCGGGGGTTTGGCTACACCTTC.

The chain has TRBV7-6 and TRBJ2-6; 9 bases line up with TRBD1. After removal of 3 bases from V and 0 bases from J, the junction contained 6 bases not matched to a gene. Germline V CDR1 and CDR2: SGHVS, FNYEAQ. The CDR3 spans 18 residues. CDR3 coding DNA: TGTGCCAGCAGCTTCACCGGGACAGGGAGCTCTGGGGCCAACGTCCTGACTTTC. Translating gives CASSFTGTGSSGANVLTF. Using reference TRBV7-6 and TRBJ2-6 for the parts outside the CDR3, the full variable domain is GAGVSQSPRYKVTKRGQDVALRCDPISGHVSLYWYRQALGQGPEFLTYFNYEAQQDKSGLPNDRFSAERPEGSISTLTIQRTEQRDSAMYRCASSFTGTGSSGANVLTFGAGSRLTVL.

The rearrangement uses TRBV6-5 and TRBJ2-7; D might be TRBD2 (5 bases). V was cut by 4 bases and J by 3 bases, with 10 bases left in between. Germline V lookup: CDR1 MNHEY, CDR2 SVGAGI. The CDR3 extends over 13 amino acids. Written as DNA, the CDR3 is TGTGCCAGCAGTTTCAGACGGGGCTACGAGCAGTACTTC. Its protein product is CASSFRRGYEQYF.

CDR3 in amino acids: CASSQDVTSGINNEQFF. The CDR3 DNA reads as TGCGCCAGCAGCCAAGATGTCACTAGCGGGATCAACAATGAGCAGTTCTTC. V is TRBV4-3 and J is TRBJ2-1; 10 bases are a match to TRBD2. From germline, CDR1 is LGHNA and CDR2 YSLEER. The CDR3 runs to 17 residues. With V trimmed by 0 bases and J by 5 bases, 7 bases remained unmatched.

The chain recombines TRBV19 with TRBJ1-5; 10 nucleotides agree with TRBD1. CDR1 and CDR2 from the germline V gene are LNHDA and SQIVND (reference sequence). V was pared by 5 bases and J by 7 bases, with 11 bases of the junction left unmatched. The CDR3 covers 16 residues. CDR3 DNA: TGTGCCAGTAGTTCGAGGGGACAGGGGCTCGTCCAGCCCCAGCATTTT. Translation gives CASSSRGQGLVQPQHF.

The V and J genes are TRBV7-2 and TRBJ1-1; D may be TRBD1 (5 bases). CDR1 SGHTA and CDR2 FQGNSA come from the germline V gene. CDR3 length: 17 residues. V was shortened by 0 bases and J by 1 base, with 15 bases between the two germline ends. The DNA for the CDR3 is TGTGCCAGCAGCTTAGCCCTAGGCGGGGCCCAGAACACTGAAGCTTTCTTT. Its protein is CASSLALGGAQNTEAFF.

The rearrangement joins TRBV5-4 to TRBJ2-1; D may be TRBD2 (5 bases). The CDR3 has 12 amino acids. CDR1 is SGHNT and CDR2 is YYREEE in the germline V gene (reference sequence). Trimming pared 4 bases from V and 9 bases from J, leaving 11 bases between. CDR3 sequence reads: CASSPDGGEQFF. In DNA, the CDR3 is TGTGCCAGCAGCCCGGACGGAGGTGAGCAGTTCTTC.

The chain joins TRBV12-3 or TRBV12-4 to TRBJ2-1; 9 bases line up with TRBD1. Losses at the gene ends were 8 bases for V and 7 bases for J; bases not matched to a gene: 6. The CDR3 runs to 13 residues. The CDR3 DNA follows: TGTGCCAGCCTGAGACAGGGGGGAAATGAGCAGTTCTTC. Protein sequence: CASLRQGGNEQFF.

This rearrangement joins TRBV7-3 to TRBJ1-6; 7 nucleotides line up with TRBD1. After removal of 4 bases from V and 7 bases from J, the junction contained 4 bases not matched to a gene. CDR3 length: 14 amino acids. The germline gives CDR1 SGHTA, CDR2 FQGTGA. DNA of the CDR3: TGTGCCAGCAGCTCGACAGGGTTGAATTCACCCCTCCACTTT. Translation gives CASSSTGLNSPLHF.

In this sample, this clone turned up once. The chain uses TRBV12-5 and TRBJ2-5, with 8 bases identical to TRBD2. Germline CDR1 LGHNT, CDR2 FRNRAP. With 7 bases clipped from V and 5 bases from J, the junction kept 12 bases outside the gene matches. The CDR3 consists of 15 residues. For the CDR3, the DNA is TGTGCTAGTGCCCCGGCGGGGGGCGCAGGGGAGACCCAGTACTTC. This translates into CASAPAGGAGETQYF.

The rearrangement links TRBV5-5 to TRBJ2-6, with D hard to call. There are 15 residues in the CDR3. Deletions cut 1 base from V and 1 base from J, with 6 bases between. CDR1 and CDR2 from the germline V gene are SGHKS and YYEKEE (reference sequence). CDR3 sequence reads: CASSLLQSGANVLTF. For the CDR3, the DNA is TGTGCCAGCAGCTTGCTCCAGTCTGGGGCCAACGTCCTGACTTTC. Full variable domain (rest looked up from reference TRBV5-5 and TRBJ2-6): DAGVTQSPTHLIKTRGQQVTLRCSPISGHKSVSWYQQVLGQGPQFIFQYYEKEERGRGNFPDRFSARQFPNYSSELNVNALLLGDSALYLCASSLLQSGANVLTFGAGSRLTVL.

The V call is TRBV19, the J call TRBJ1-6; TRBD1 aligns across 7 bases. Germline loops: CDR1 LNHDA, CDR2 SQIVND (reference sequence). CDR3 length: 15 residues. V was pared by 7 bases and J by 10 bases, with 13 bases of the junction left unmatched. CDR3 nucleotide sequence: TGTGCCAGTACTCAACCACAGGGGTTCGGCTCACCCCTCCACTTT. This gives the protein CASTQPQGFGSPLHF.

The genes are TRBV5-1 and TRBJ2-4, with 7 bases matching TRBD1. The trim removed 6 bases at V and 5 bases at J, leaving 5 bases unmatched. The CDR3 runs 13 residues. CDR1 and CDR2 (germline): SGHRS, YFSETQ. The CDR3 coding sequence is TGCGCCAGCAAGACAGGGCCGGAAAACATTCAGTACTTC. Translation gives CASKTGPENIQYF.

The chain uses TRBV28 and TRBJ2-5; D gene unclear. Per germline, CDR1 MDHEN and CDR2 SYDVKM. The CDR3 runs 13 residues. Deletions cut 5 bases from V and 7 bases from J, with 14 bases between. In DNA form, the CDR3 reads TGTGCCAGCAGTCCCCACGGTGTCGGGACCCAGTACTTC. This codes for CASSPHGVGTQYF.

Written as DNA, the CDR3 is TGTGCCAGCAGCTCTCCGGGACAGGGCGCCTACGAGCAGTACTTC. This translates into CASSSPGQGAYEQYF. The chain has TRBV7-9 and TRBJ2-7; 9 nucleotides match TRBD1. Germline CDR1 and CDR2: SEHNR and FQNEAQ (reference sequence). Trimming at V came to 4 bases and at J to 2 bases, leaving 6 bases not matched to a gene. The CDR3 sequence is 15 residues long.

This clone was seen only once. Other DNA sequences in this sample translate to the same CDR3. The chain is built from TRBV30 and TRBJ1-3; D remains unclear. V was pared by 5 bases and J by 1 base, with 6 bases between. This CDR3 region has 12 residues. The V gene's germline CDR1 is GTSNPN and CDR2 SVGIG (reference sequence). The CDR3 loop reads CAWSGSGNTIYF. The CDR3 DNA reads TGTGCCTGGTCGGGTTCTGGAAACACCATATATTTT.

J is TRBJ1-5 and V is TRBV18; 9 nucleotides align to TRBD1. Losses at the gene ends were 6 bases for V and 3 bases for J; bases not matched to a gene: 9. Germline CDR1 and CDR2: KGHSH and LQKENI. The CDR3 contains 16 residues. The CDR3 is CASSLGQGNFNQPQHF. The CDR3 DNA follows: TGTGCCAGCTCTCTGGGACAGGGCAACTTCAATCAGCCCCAGCATTTT.

This chain uses TRBV14 with TRBJ1-1, with D hard to call. The CDR3 has 13 residues. The germline V gene encodes CDR1 SGHDN and CDR2 FVKESK. V was cut by 0 bases and J by 7 bases, with 9 bases left in between. In DNA, the CDR3 is TGTGCCAGCAGCCAAGAACTCGGTAGTGAAGCTTTCTTT. It translates to CASSQELGSEAFF.

CDR3 residues: CASSQGLAGSYEQYF. The CDR3 DNA is TGTGCCAGCAGCCAAGGACTAGCGGGCTCCTACGAGCAGTACTTC. The V call is TRBV27, the J call TRBJ2-7, with 11 bases identical to TRBD2. The CDR3 extends over 15 amino acids. Germline V gene lookup returns CDR1 MNHEY and CDR2 SMNVEV (reference sequence). Trimming cost V 6 bases and J 0 bases; bases outside gene matches: 4.

This chain uses TRBV10-2 with TRBJ1-1, with D uncertain. The germline gives CDR1 WSHSY, CDR2 SAAADI. The CDR3 runs 15 residues. Between the trimmed V and J ends, which lost 2 bases and 1 base, there was a span of 11 bases. The CDR3 reads CASSEPGVGNTEAFF. CDR3 in DNA: TGCGCCAGCAGTGAGCCCGGAGTTGGGAACACTGAAGCTTTCTTT.

This clone was seen a few times. The chain couples TRBV3-1 (or the pseudogene TRBV3-2) to TRBJ1-2, with D possibly TRBD1 on 5 matching bases. From germline, CDR1 is LGHDT and CDR2 YNNKEL (reference sequence). V lost 0 bases and J lost 9, with 17 bases in between. CDR3 size: 15 residues. The CDR3 protein is CASSQDWTPQRSYTF. For the CDR3, the DNA is TGTGCCAGCAGCCAAGATTGGACACCGCAAAGGAGCTACACCTTC.